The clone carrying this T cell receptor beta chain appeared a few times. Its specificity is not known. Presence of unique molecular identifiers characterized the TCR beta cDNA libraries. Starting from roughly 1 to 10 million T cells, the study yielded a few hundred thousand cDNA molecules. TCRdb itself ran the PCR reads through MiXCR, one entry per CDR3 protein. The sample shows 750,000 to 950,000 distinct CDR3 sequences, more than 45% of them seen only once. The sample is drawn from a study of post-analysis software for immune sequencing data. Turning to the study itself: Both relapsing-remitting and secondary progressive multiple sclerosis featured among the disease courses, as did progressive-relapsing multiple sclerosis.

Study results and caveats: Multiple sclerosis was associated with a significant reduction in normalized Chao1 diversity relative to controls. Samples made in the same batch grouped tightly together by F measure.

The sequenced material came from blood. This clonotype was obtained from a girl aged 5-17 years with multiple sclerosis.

The CDR3 sequence is CSVWDNSYEQYF. The CDR3 nucleotides are TGCAGCGTGTGGGACAACTCCTACGAGCAGTACTTC. The chain combines TRBV29-1 with TRBJ2-7; perhaps TRBD1 as D (6 bases). The V gene's germline CDR1 is SQVTM and CDR2 ANQGSEA. The CDR3 sequence is 12 residues long. Trimming shortened V by 6 bases and J by 0 bases, and 9 bases separated the two germline ends.